This T cell receptor (beta chain) was obtained from a study of shared clonotypes between healthy human individuals. As for this clone: The antigen is undetermined.

The germline V gene encodes CDR1 SGHRS and CDR2 YFSETQ. This CDR3 spans 15 amino acids. With 2 bases removed from V and 9 bases from J, the gap between germline ends came to 18 bases. Study-wide results and limits: Four donors shared approximately 5% of their naive CD4 clonotypes.

The genomic DNA of each subset was split evenly across several immunoSEQ plates. TCRdb's copy holds only in-frame clones and misses some; the assay was immunoSEQ multiplex PCR. Of approximately 1,500,000 clones in the sample, approximately 98% are singletons; the top ten hold roughly 0.45%. Source material: naive CD4+ T cells sorted from blood. Indicated subset: CD45RA+ positively selected. This sequence was found in a man aged 30-40 years in good health. The rearrangement links TRBV5-1 to TRBJ2-1; D remains ambiguous. The CDR3 bases are TGCGCCAGCAGCTTAGTTAACGGAGATCACGGTGAGCAGTTCTTC. This gives the protein CASSLVNGDHGEQFF.